The TCR beta chain described here comes from a study of beta chain features in type 1 diabetes. Every isolated RNA sample was fully reverse transcribed, so sequencing captured expressed TCRB transcripts. Generated by immunoSEQ multiplex PCR, the TCRdb table keeps only in-frame clones and is missing some. The repertoire holds 850,000 to 900,000 clones, 17% seen once, with around 0.02% in the top ten. V was clipped by 5 bases and J by 2 bases, with 9 bases between them. The germline gives CDR1 SGHVS, CDR2 FQNEAQ. The CDR3 consists of 13 residues. The receptor was derived from a young woman in good health. Material for sequencing was naive CD4+ T cells from blood. The V gene is TRBV7-8, the J gene TRBJ2-5; D is unclear. The CDR3 nucleotides read TGTGCCAGCAGCCTAGGCTCTCAAGAGACCCAGTACTTC. It translates to CASSLGSQETQYF.